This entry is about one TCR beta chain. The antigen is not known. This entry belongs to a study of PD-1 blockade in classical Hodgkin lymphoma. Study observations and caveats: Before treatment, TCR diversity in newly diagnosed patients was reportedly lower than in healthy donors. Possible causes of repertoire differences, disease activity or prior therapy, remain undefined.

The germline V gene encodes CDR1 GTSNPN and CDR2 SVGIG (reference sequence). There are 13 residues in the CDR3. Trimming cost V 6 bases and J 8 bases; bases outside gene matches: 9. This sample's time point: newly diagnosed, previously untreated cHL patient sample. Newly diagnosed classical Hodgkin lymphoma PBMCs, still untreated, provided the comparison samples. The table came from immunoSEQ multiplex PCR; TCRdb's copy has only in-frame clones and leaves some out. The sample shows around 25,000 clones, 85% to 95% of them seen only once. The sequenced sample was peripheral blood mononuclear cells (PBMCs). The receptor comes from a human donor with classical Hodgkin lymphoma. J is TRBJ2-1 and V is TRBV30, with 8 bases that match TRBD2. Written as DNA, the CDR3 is TGTGCCTGTACTAGCGGAAGCCTGCATGAGCAGTTCTTC. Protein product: CACTSGSLHEQFF.